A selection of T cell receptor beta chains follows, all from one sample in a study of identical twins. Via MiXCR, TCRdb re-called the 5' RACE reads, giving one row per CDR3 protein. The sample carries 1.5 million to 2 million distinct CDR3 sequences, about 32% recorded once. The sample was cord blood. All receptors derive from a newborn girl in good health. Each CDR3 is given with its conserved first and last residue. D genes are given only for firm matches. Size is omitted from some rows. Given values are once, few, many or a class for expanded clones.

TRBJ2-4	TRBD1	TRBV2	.	TGTGCCAGCAGGCCGGGACAGGGATCATGGGAGCAGTACTTC	CASRPGQGSWEQYF
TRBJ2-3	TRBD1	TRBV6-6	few	TGTGCCAGCAGATCCCGGGACAGATCATTTAATGATACGCAGTATTTT	CASRSRDRSFNDTQYF
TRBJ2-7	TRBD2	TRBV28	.	TGTGCCAGCGGACTAGCGGTCTCCTACGAGCAGTACTTC	CASGLAVSYEQYF
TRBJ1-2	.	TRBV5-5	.	TGTGCCAGCAGCCTCCCATATTCCCCGGGAGGCTACACCTTC	CASSLPYSPGGYTF
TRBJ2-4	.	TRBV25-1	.	TGTGCCAGCAGTGAATCAACCATTCAGTACTTC	CASSESTIQYF
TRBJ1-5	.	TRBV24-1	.	TGTGCCACCAGTGATTTCCGGGACGGGAGCAATCAGCCCCAGCATTTT	CATSDFRDGSNQPQHF
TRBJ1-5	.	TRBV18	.	TGTGCCAGCTCACCAACAGAGCGGACACTGGATAGCAATCAGCCCCAGCATTTT	CASSPTERTLDSNQPQHF
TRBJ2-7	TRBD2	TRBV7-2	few	TGTGCCAGCAGCTTACACCCTAGCGGGCTCTACGAGCAGTACTTC	CASSLHPSGLYEQYF
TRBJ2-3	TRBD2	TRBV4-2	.	TGTGCCAGCAGCCAAGACCGGGGGGGCAGAGATACGCAGTATTTT	CASSQDRGGRDTQYF
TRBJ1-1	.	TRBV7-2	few	TGTGCCAGCAGCCCCCAAGTTGGGCGACAGATTGAAGCTTTCTTT	CASSPQVGRQIEAFF
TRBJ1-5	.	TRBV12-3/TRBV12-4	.	TGTGCCAGCACCACTCAGGGGCACCAGCCCCAGCATTTT	CASTTQGHQPQHF
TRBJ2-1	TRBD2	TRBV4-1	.	TGCGCCAGCAGCCAACCTCTCATACTAGCGGGGGTCTCCTACAATGAGCAGTTCTTC	CASSQPLILAGVSYNEQFF
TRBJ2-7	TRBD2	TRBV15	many	TGTGCCACCAGCAGACCATCTTTAACCGGGGACTACTACGAGCAGTACTTC	CATSRPSLTGDYYEQYF